The sequence of this T cell receptor beta chain was determined in a study of blood T cell repertoires in COVID-19. Study summary: T cells, B-cell-depleted T cells, or PBMCs supplied cDNA or gDNA.

In the authors' workflow: Amplification from reference gene primers served as the basis for estimated nucleated cell counts. This table comes from immunoSEQ multiplex PCR, and its TCRdb copy is limited to in-frame clones, with some not included. From that table come the V and J calls and clone size; the DNA was used to work out D and trimming. This repertoire shows tens of thousands of clones, approximately 91% found once; its top ten account for approximately 7.9%. The sequence was collected from a man aged 55 to 70 with COVID-19, enrolled during active disease. The sample comprised peripheral blood.

The CDR3 region has the DNA TGTGCCAGCAGTCCAGGTGGGGGCTACACCTTC. Its protein product is CASSPGGGYTF. V usage is TRBV28 and J usage is TRBJ1-2; D gene unclear. CDR1 and CDR2 from the germline V gene are MDHEN and SYDVKM. The CDR3 is 11 residues long. V lost 5 bases, J lost 8 bases, and 9 bases lay in between.